Sequencing of this T cell receptor beta chain was carried out in a study of control samples from healthy donors and cancer patients. Produced via immunoSEQ multiplex PCR; TCRdb's table is partial and in-frame only. Seen here are 150,000 or so clones, roughly 94% observed once, and the top ten hold about 5.2%. Germline V gene lookup returns CDR1 SNHLY and CDR2 FYNNEI. Trimming took off 7 bases at V and 3 bases at J, with 15 bases between the two ends. There are 14 residues in the CDR3. Material: blood. The receptor comes from a man aged 35-49 years in good health. The chain has TRBV2 and TRBJ1-1; D is unresolved. The CDR3 DNA reads as TGTGCCAGCAAGGTTGAGCGCACGGACACTGAAGCTTTCTTT. Translated: CASKVERTDTEAFF.